Sequencing of this T cell receptor beta chain was carried out in a study of identical twins (dated by TCRdb to 2016 to 2017). About the full investigation: To test whether fetal clonotypes persist, this study deep-sequenced TCR alpha and beta repertoires from monozygotic twins, from unrelated adults of various ages, and from cord blood. Replicate twin experiments were performed at different times using different library preparation protocols to rule out contamination. What the research found in general, with its limitations: Zero-insertion analyses could be partly confounded by invariant T cells such as MAIT and iNKT, though diverse VJ usage argued against such confounding for most clonotypes. Abundant cord blood beta clonotypes had fewer insertions, young adult naive repertoires showed a similar but weaker trend, and memory repertoires showed no such trend. Because the same donors could not be followed over many years, the conclusions depended on cross-sectional statistical analysis. Recombination models systematically underestimated out-of-frame TCR alpha sharing in monozygotic twins but agreed with sharing between unrelated individuals. A weaker excess of twin sharing was found in beta out-of-frame sequences because the signal-to-noise ratio was lowered by fewer shared sequences. Compared with coincidental sharing between unrelated individuals, an excess of low generation-probability sequences was observed among out-of-frame TCR alpha sequences shared between twins.

Every donor in the study was a healthy Caucasian. Three pairs of female monozygotic twins, all aged about 18 to 29 years, made up the twin cohort. Positive isolation kits from Invitrogen were used to isolate CD4+ and CD8+ T cell populations. The V end gives up 0 bases and the J end 8 bases, leaving 12 bases in the junction not matched to a gene. CDR1 and CDR2 are read off the germline V gene (reference sequence) as LGHDT and YNNKEL. From the cysteine up to the phenylalanine, the CDR3 has a length of 17 residues. Solely the CDR3 DNA is kept, with 51 bases framed from the first base. Library preparation was by 5' RACE. Sequencing was performed on an Illumina HiSeq 2000. A universal primer binding site was added through template switching, and the final cDNA carried a unique molecular identifier so that TCR cDNA molecules could be counted accurately. Specific primers in the conserved constant-segment region were used to synthesize first-strand cDNA for TCR alpha and beta chains. Each cDNA library was double barcoded, with a SMART-Mk sample barcode plus Illumina barcodes, to control for contamination. TruSeq adapter sequences and Illumina sample barcodes were added in two successive PCR steps. The Illumina HiSeq platform was used with custom primers to sequence TCR alpha and beta cDNA libraries. The authors' pipeline ran thus. Raw reads were processed with MiGEC to extract unique molecular identifiers, and MiXCR was used to determine CDR3 positions. Recombination models were inferred per individual with the repgenHMM and IGoR tools using an EM algorithm. The analysis of shared clonotypes was done with the tcR package in R, with sharing normalized by the product of cloneset sizes. Out-of-frame nonproductive sequences were analyzed to study raw recombination free of thymic and clonal selection effects. TCRdb trimmed the raw reads at Q25, called clones with MiXCR and kept productive beta chains. Identical CDR3 protein sequences are pooled into one entry, listed with their most common genes and DNA. The V and J calls follow TCRdb's processing rather than the paper's. The sample profile shows roughly 240,000 distinct CDR3 sequences; approximately 6.8% of them were found once. The ten most abundant clones make up less than 6.5% of the sample.

In regard to this clonotype: Its antigen is still unknown. Base quality data are lacking; no much larger clone is found one base away.

The same sample was also used in a study of yellow fever vaccine responses in identical twins. That second publication adds: According to the authors, in identical twins the way T cells responded to vaccination appeared partly convergent and partly personalized. The study precisely tracked vaccine-responding T cell clones in identical twins.

The sample taken for sequencing was CD8+ T cells sorted from blood. The sequence was collected from a woman aged 18-29 years in good health. Recombination connected TRBV3-1 to TRBJ1-4; TRBD1 matches 7 bases in the middle. The nucleotide sequence is given as TGTGCCAGCAGCCAAGATCAAAGGTACAGGGGAGAAGAAAAACTGTTTTTT. This is translated as CASSQDQRYRGEEKLFF.